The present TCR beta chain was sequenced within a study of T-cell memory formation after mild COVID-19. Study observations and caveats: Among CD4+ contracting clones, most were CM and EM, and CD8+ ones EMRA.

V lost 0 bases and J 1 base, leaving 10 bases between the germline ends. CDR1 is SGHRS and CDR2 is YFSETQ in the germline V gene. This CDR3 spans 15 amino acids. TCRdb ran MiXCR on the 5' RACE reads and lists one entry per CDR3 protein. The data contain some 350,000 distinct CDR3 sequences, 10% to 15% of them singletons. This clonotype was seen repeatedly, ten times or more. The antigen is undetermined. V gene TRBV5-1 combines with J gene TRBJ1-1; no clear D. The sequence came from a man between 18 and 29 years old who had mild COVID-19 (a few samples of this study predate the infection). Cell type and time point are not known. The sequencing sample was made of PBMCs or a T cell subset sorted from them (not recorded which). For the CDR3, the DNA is TGCGCCAGCAGCTTGGATGCAATCAGGAACACTGAAGCTTTCTTT. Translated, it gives CASSLDAIRNTEAFF.